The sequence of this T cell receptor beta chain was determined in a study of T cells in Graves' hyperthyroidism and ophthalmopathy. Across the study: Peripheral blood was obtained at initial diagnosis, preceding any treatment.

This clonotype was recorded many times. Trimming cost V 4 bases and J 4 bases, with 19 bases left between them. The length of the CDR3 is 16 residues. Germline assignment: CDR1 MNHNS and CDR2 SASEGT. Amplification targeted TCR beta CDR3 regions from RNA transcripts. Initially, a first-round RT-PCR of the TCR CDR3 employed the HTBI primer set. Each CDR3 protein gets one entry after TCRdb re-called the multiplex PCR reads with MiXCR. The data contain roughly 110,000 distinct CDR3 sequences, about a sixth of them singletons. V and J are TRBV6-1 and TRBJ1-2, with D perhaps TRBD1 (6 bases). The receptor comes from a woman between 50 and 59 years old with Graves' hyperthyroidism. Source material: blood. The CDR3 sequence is CASSATYRVDSYGYTF. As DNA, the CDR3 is TGTGCCAGCAGTGCAACATACAGGGTCGACAGCTATGGCTACACCTTC.